The rows below give T cell receptor beta chains drawn from one sample of a study of blood T cell repertoires in COVID-19. Clones were sequenced by immunoSEQ multiplex PCR, and TCRdb holds only the in-frame ones, with some missing. Here the sample spans 40,000 or so clones, around 85% being singletons. Sequencing was done on a sample of peripheral blood. Receptors were obtained from a man between 45 and 60 years old with active COVID-19. Each CDR3 is given with its conserved first and last residue. Fields, in order: CDR3 protein, CDR3 DNA, clone size, J gene, V gene, D gene. D genes are given only for firm matches. Clone size, where shown, is once, few, many, or a class for clones that have expanded.

CDR3: CASSFRGANVLTF
DNA: TGTGCCAGCAGCTTTCGGGGGGCCAACGTCCTGACTTTC
size: .
J: TRBJ2-6
V: TRBV7-3
D: .

CDR3: CAISDQTAAGGETQYF
DNA: TGTGCCATCAGTGATCAAACGGCAGCGGGGGGAGAGACCCAGTACTTC
size: .
J: TRBJ2-5
V: TRBV10-3
D: TRBD2

CDR3: CASSIGTSTLDEQFF
DNA: TGTGCCAGTAGTATAGGGACTTCCACTCTTGATGAGCAGTTCTTC
size: .
J: TRBJ2-1
V: TRBV19
D: .

CDR3: CASSWRRSDTQYF
DNA: TGTGCCAGCAGCTGGCGGAGAAGTGATACGCAGTATTTT
size: .
J: TRBJ2-3
V: TRBV11-3
D: .

CDR3: CASSVTGTGNQPQHF
DNA: TGTGCCAGCAGCGTAACAGGGACAGGAAATCAGCCCCAGCATTTT
size: .
J: TRBJ1-5
V: TRBV9
D: TRBD1

CDR3: CASSLEGALNEQFF
DNA: TGTGCCAGCAGCCTTGAGGGGGCGCTGAACGAGCAGTTCTTC
size: few
J: TRBJ2-1
V: TRBV7-9
D: TRBD1

CDR3: CASSLVSYNSPLHF
DNA: TGTGCCAGCAGCTTAGTGTCTTATAATTCACCCCTCCACTTT
size: .
J: TRBJ1-6
V: TRBV7-9
D: .

CDR3: CASSQRLLAGVINEQFF
DNA: TGCGCCAGCAGCCAACGACTCCTAGCGGGAGTAATCAATGAGCAGTTCTTC
size: .
J: TRBJ2-1
V: TRBV4-3
D: TRBD2

CDR3: CASRTSGGKLFF
DNA: TGTGCCAGCAGGACTTCAGGAGGAAAACTGTTTTTT
size: .
J: TRBJ1-4
V: TRBV28
D: .

CDR3: CASSFQGRSNQPQHF
DNA: TGTGCCAGCAGTTTCCAGGGTAGAAGCAATCAGCCCCAGCATTTT
size: .
J: TRBJ1-5
V: TRBV28
D: .

CDR3: CASGFFGAELFF
DNA: TGTGCTAGTGGTTTTTTCGGAGCAGAGCTGTTTTTT
size: .
J: TRBJ2-2
V: TRBV12-5
D: .

CDR3: CASSLAGTGGLGYTF
DNA: TGTGCCAGCAGCTTAGCGGGGACAGGGGGGCTTGGCTACACCTTC
size: .
J: TRBJ1-2
V: TRBV7-2
D: TRBD1

CDR3: CASSSGLAGGNDEQYF
DNA: TGTGCCAGCAGCTCTGGACTAGCGGGAGGCAACGACGAGCAGTACTTC
size: .
J: TRBJ2-7
V: TRBV5-4
D: TRBD2

CDR3: CASSFRGSSSYNSPLHF
DNA: TGTGCCAGCAGTTTCAGGGGCTCGAGCTCCTATAATTCACCCCTCCACTTT
size: .
J: TRBJ1-6
V: TRBV27
D: .

CDR3: CAISEPTVGGSPLHF
DNA: TGTGCCATCAGTGAGCCGACCGTGGGAGGTTCACCCCTCCACTTT
size: .
J: TRBJ1-6
V: TRBV10-3
D: .

CDR3: CASSQDTVPQPQHF
DNA: TGTGCCAGCAGCCAAGATACGGTGCCTCAGCCCCAGCATTTT
size: .
J: TRBJ1-5
V: TRBV3-1/TRBV3-2
D: .

CDR3: CASRQGSLSYEQYF
DNA: TGTGCCAGCAGACAGGGTTCTTTGTCCTACGAGCAGTACTTC
size: once
J: TRBJ2-7
V: TRBV6-5
D: .

CDR3: CSASLSSGQYYNEQFF
DNA: TGCAGTGCTAGTCTGTCTAGCGGACAATACTACAATGAGCAGTTCTTC
size: .
J: TRBJ2-1
V: TRBV20-1
D: TRBD2

CDR3: CASSPLRDTQYF
DNA: TGTGCCAGCAGCCCCCTTCGGGATACGCAGTATTTT
size: once
J: TRBJ2-3
V: TRBV5-6
D: .

CDR3: CASGRDRGNYGYTF
DNA: TGTGCCAGCGGACGGGACAGGGGGAACTATGGCTACACCTTC
size: .
J: TRBJ1-2
V: TRBV28
D: TRBD1

CDR3: CASSSDPPGTGSVKFF
DNA: TGTGCCAGCAGCTCCGACCCACCGGGAACCGGTAGTGTTAAGTTCTTC
size: .
J: TRBJ2-1
V: TRBV7-3
D: .

CDR3: CATSRSGPGEEKLFF
DNA: TGTGCCACCAGCAGATCGGGCCCGGGGGAGGAAAAACTGTTTTTT
size: .
J: TRBJ1-4
V: TRBV15
D: .

CDR3: CASSLTSGNFYEQYF
DNA: TGTGCCAGCAGCCTGACTAGCGGGAATTTCTACGAGCAGTACTTC
size: .
J: TRBJ2-7
V: TRBV5-4
D: TRBD2

CDR3: CSVEGPGGRRGELFF
DNA: TGCAGCGTTGAAGGCCCCGGGGGGCGCCGCGGGGAGCTGTTTTTT
size: .
J: TRBJ2-2
V: TRBV29-1
D: .

CDR3: CASSSPGQGPRWDEQFF
DNA: TGTGCCAGCAGCTCTCCGGGACAGGGGCCCCGGTGGGATGAGCAGTTCTTC
size: .
J: TRBJ2-1
V: TRBV7-9
D: TRBD1

CDR3: CASSSLRTGPGGEQYF
DNA: TGTGCCAGCAGCTCGTTGCGGACAGGGCCGGGAGGCGAGCAGTACTTC
size: once
J: TRBJ2-7
V: TRBV5-8
D: .

CDR3: CASSLTQGNEKLFF
DNA: TGTGCCAGCAGCTTAACACAGGGGAATGAAAAACTGTTTTTT
size: .
J: TRBJ1-4
V: TRBV5-4
D: TRBD1

CDR3: CASSATGGAGGEQYF
DNA: TGTGCCAGCAGCGCGACCGGGGGTGCCGGGGGGGAGCAGTACTTC
size: .
J: TRBJ2-7
V: TRBV7-9
D: TRBD2

CDR3: CASSWRARPDTQYF
DNA: TGTGCCAGCAGCTGGCGGGCCCGTCCAGATACGCAGTATTTT
size: .
J: TRBJ2-3
V: TRBV5-5
D: .

CDR3: CAASDSGLSNQPQHF
DNA: TGTGCCGCATCAGACAGTGGTTTGAGCAATCAGCCCCAGCATTTT
size: few
J: TRBJ1-5
V: TRBV6-6
D: .

CDR3: CASSQGQGAPYNEQFF
DNA: TGTGCCAGCAGTCAAGGACAGGGGGCGCCCTACAATGAGCAGTTCTTC
size: .
J: TRBJ2-1
V: TRBV28
D: TRBD1

CDR3: CASSVVGSGTFQFF
DNA: TGTGCCAGCAGCGTGGTGGGTAGCGGGACTTTTCAGTTCTTC
size: once
J: TRBJ2-1
V: TRBV5-6
D: TRBD2

CDR3: CASTPPGLGEQYF
DNA: TGTGCCAGCACCCCCCCCGGACTCGGCGAGCAGTACTTC
size: .
J: TRBJ2-7
V: TRBV6-2/TRBV6-3
D: .

CDR3: CASSQWTGLNTEAFF
DNA: TGTGCCAGCTCACAATGGACAGGACTGAACACTGAAGCTTTCTTT
size: .
J: TRBJ1-1
V: TRBV18
D: TRBD1

CDR3: CASSPSIGEPHYEQYF
DNA: TGCGCCAGCAGCCCCTCGATTGGGGAGCCTCACTACGAGCAGTACTTC
size: once
J: TRBJ2-7
V: TRBV4-3
D: .

CDR3: CASRAGGSGANVLTF
DNA: TGTGCCAGCAGGGCCGGAGGGTCTGGGGCCAACGTCCTGACTTTC
size: .
J: TRBJ2-6
V: TRBV9
D: .

CDR3: CASTSRGGKGYTF
DNA: TGTGCCAGCACTAGCAGGGGTGGTAAGGGCTACACCTTC
size: .
J: TRBJ1-2
V: TRBV12-3/TRBV12-4
D: .

CDR3: CASSYNRYEQYF
DNA: TGTGCCAGCAGTTACAACAGGTACGAGCAGTACTTC
size: .
J: TRBJ2-7
V: TRBV6-6
D: .

CDR3: CASSSGQGSGTQYF
DNA: TGTGCCAGTAGTTCGGGACAGGGGAGCGGGACCCAGTACTTC
size: .
J: TRBJ2-5
V: TRBV19
D: TRBD1

CDR3: CATSDPRTGLDPGELFF
DNA: TGTGCCACCAGTGACCCCAGGACAGGGCTTGATCCCGGGGAGCTGTTTTTT
size: .
J: TRBJ2-2
V: TRBV24-1
D: TRBD1

CDR3: CASSHLRNRGKNTEAFF
DNA: TGTGCCAGCAGTCATCTGAGAAACAGGGGGAAGAACACTGAAGCTTTCTTT
size: .
J: TRBJ1-1
V: TRBV25-1
D: TRBD1

CDR3: CASSRDRGDQPQHF
DNA: TGTGCCAGCTCACGGGACAGGGGGGATCAGCCCCAGCATTTT
size: .
J: TRBJ1-5
V: TRBV18
D: TRBD1

CDR3: CASSLGTAGPREQFF
DNA: TGTGCCAGCAGCTTAGGTACAGCGGGACCTCGGGAGCAGTTCTTC
size: .
J: TRBJ2-1
V: TRBV7-9
D: TRBD2

CDR3: CSAAFPKPGLAYQETQYF
DNA: TGCAGCGCCGCGTTCCCAAAGCCGGGACTAGCGTATCAAGAGACCCAGTACTTC
size: .
J: TRBJ2-5
V: TRBV29-1
D: TRBD2

CDR3: CASSHNRGSNSNQPQHF
DNA: TGTGCCAGCAGCCACAACAGGGGTTCTAATAGCAATCAGCCCCAGCATTTT
size: .
J: TRBJ1-5
V: TRBV13
D: TRBD1

CDR3: CASGPGLVYTDTQYF
DNA: TGTGCCAGCGGGCCAGGACTAGTCTACACAGATACGCAGTATTTT
size: .
J: TRBJ2-3
V: TRBV7-6
D: TRBD2

CDR3: CASSLAGTSGTGELFF
DNA: TGTGCCAGCAGCTTAGCTGGCACTAGCGGCACCGGGGAGCTGTTTTTT
size: .
J: TRBJ2-2
V: TRBV7-8
D: TRBD2

CDR3: CASSPPAGIYNEQFF
DNA: TGTGCCAGCTCACCACCAGCGGGAATATACAATGAGCAGTTCTTC
size: .
J: TRBJ2-1
V: TRBV18
D: TRBD2